Presented here are 9 T cell receptor beta chains from one specimen sequenced in a study of blood T cells in healthy people across ages. The authors ran a second PCR of about 6 to 12 cycles using a sample-barcoded 5' primer and a J-beta primer mix. TCRdb re-called the 5' RACE reads through MiXCR, storing one row per CDR3 protein. In the table there are some 1.4 million distinct CDR3 sequences, 42% of which are singletons. Specimen: blood. The receptors were sampled from a woman aged 18-35 years in good health.

The V and J genes are TRBV6-5 and TRBJ1-1; D gene unclear. Germline CDR1 and CDR2: MNHEY and SVGAGI. The CDR3 totals 14 residues. The germline V and J ends were trimmed by 2 bases and 5 bases, with 12 bases remaining between them. This CDR3 reads CASSYGVGGTEAFF. The CDR3 coding sequence is TGTGCCAGCAGTTACGGGGTTGGTGGGACTGAAGCTTTCTTT.

This clonotype was seen ten or more times. V and J are TRBV20-1 and TRBJ2-5, with no clear D. Germline CDR1 reads DFQATT; CDR2 reads SNEGSKA (reference sequence). The CDR3 sequence is 13 residues long. Between the trimmed V and J ends, which lost 6 bases and 2 bases, there was a span of 13 bases. CDR3 in amino acids: CSALGVNQETQYF. For the CDR3, the DNA is TGCAGTGCGCTCGGAGTGAATCAAGAGACCCAGTACTTC.

V and J are TRBV7-3 and TRBJ2-7; D could derive from TRBD1 or TRBD2 (5 bases each). The CDR3 extends over 14 amino acids. The V and J ends lost 5 bases and 0 bases respectively, with 11 bases between them. Germline values: CDR1 SGHTA, CDR2 FQGTGA. The CDR3 spells CASSPRDDSYEQYF. In DNA, the CDR3 is TGTGCCAGCAGCCCTAGGGACGACTCCTACGAGCAGTACTTC.

The chain employs TRBV30 and TRBJ1-2; possible D gene TRBD1, 5 bases. V was trimmed by 8 bases and J by 2 bases, leaving 15 bases between them. The CDR3 is made up of 13 amino acids. In germline, CDR1 is GTSNPN, CDR2 SVGIG (reference sequence). Written as DNA, the CDR3 is TGTGCCACAACCGGACACTCAAACTATGGCTACACCTTC. Protein product: CATTGHSNYGYTF.

V and J are TRBV6-1 and TRBJ2-4, with D tentatively TRBD1 (6 bases). The end of the DNA is better explained by TRBJ2-7, so the J call may be wrong. Per the germline V gene, CDR1 is MNHNS and CDR2 is SASEGT. The CDR3 covers 16 residues. DNA for the CDR3: TGTGCCAGCAGTGAAGCTGTGGGACATATGTTCAACGAGCAGTACTTC. It codes for CASSEAVGHMFNEQYF.

The V call is TRBV20-1, the J call TRBJ2-1, with 10 bases identical to TRBD2. The V and J ends lost 3 bases and 9 bases, in that order; junction bases with no gene match: 11. This CDR3 region has 15 residues. Germline V CDR1 and CDR2: DFQATT, SNEGSKA (reference sequence). CDR3 in DNA: TGCAGTGCTAGGCGGCTAGCGGGAGAATTCAGTGAGCAGTTCTTC. As protein: CSARRLAGEFSEQFF.

The J gene is TRBJ2-6, the V gene TRBV6-5, with no clear D. Trimming took off 0 bases at V and 0 bases at J, with 6 bases between the two ends. Germline values: CDR1 MNHEY, CDR2 SVGAGI. The CDR3 totals 16 residues. The CDR3 nucleotides are TGTGCCAGCAGTTACTCCAGGATCTCTGGGGCCAACGTCCTGACTTTC. Protein sequence: CASSYSRISGANVLTF.

This clonotype was counted a few times. At one of its ends the junction is not consistent with the germline gene, which may arise from a read error. CDR3 DNA: TGTGCTAGCAGCCAGGACAGGGATCAGACCCAGTACTTC. Encoded protein: CASSQDRDQTQYF. This chain links TRBV7-7 with TRBJ2-5; 8 bases are a match to TRBD1. Germline CDR1 reads SSHAT; CDR2 reads FNYEAQ (reference sequence). This CDR3 has 13 residues.

This clonotype was recorded once. The chain joins TRBV6-5 to TRBJ2-7; 9 bases fit TRBD2. This CDR3 has 16 residues. The germline CDR1 and CDR2 sequences are MNHEY and SVGAGI. V dropped 0 bases and J dropped 7; count of bases not matched to a gene: 10. This CDR3 is CASSYSILAGNKEQYF. The CDR3 DNA follows: TGTGCCAGCAGTTACTCGATTCTAGCGGGGAACAAGGAGCAGTACTTC.